Presented here are 21 T cell receptor beta chains from one specimen sequenced in a study of cytotoxic CD8 clonotypes in ibrutinib-treated CLL. Clones were sequenced by immunoSEQ multiplex PCR, and TCRdb holds only the in-frame ones, with some missing. The table shows some 46,000 clones, with roughly two thirds occurring only once. Sequencing was performed on PBMCs, taken after 12 months of ibrutinib treatment. These receptor sequences come from a human donor with chronic lymphocytic leukemia.

V gene TRBV10-3 combines with J gene TRBJ2-2; TRBD2 matches at 7 bases. J lost 5 bases, V lost 0 bases, and 12 bases had no gene match. The length of the CDR3 is 18 residues. Germline CDR1 reads ENHRY; CDR2 reads SYGVKD. CDR3 nucleotides: TGTGCCATCAGTGAGTCGACAGCGGGGCTCCGAGGTACCGGGGAGCTGTTTTTT. Translation: CAISESTAGLRGTGELFF.

This clone was recorded only once. V gene TRBV11-2 combines with J gene TRBJ2-3; tentatively, D is TRBD2 (7 bases). This CDR3 comprises 16 residues. The germline V and J ends were trimmed by 7 bases and 2 bases, with 19 bases remaining between them. Per germline, CDR1 SGHAT and CDR2 FQNNGV. CDR3: CASNKGPGGNTDTQYF. CDR3 sequence (DNA): TGTGCCAGCAACAAGGGGCCGGGGGGCAACACAGATACGCAGTATTTT. The variable domain in full, with the rest retrieved from reference TRBV11-2 and TRBJ2-3, is EAGVAQSPRYKIIEKRQSVAFWCNPISGHATLYWYQQILGQGPKLLIQFQNNGVVDDSQLPKDRFSAERLKGVDSTLKIQPAKLEDSAVYLCASNKGPGGNTDTQYFGPGTRLTVL.

The rearrangement links TRBV11-2 to TRBJ2-7; 14 bases agree with TRBD2. The length of the CDR3 is 15 residues. The germline V gene has CDR1 SGHAT and CDR2 FQNNGV. V trimming: 2 bases; J trimming: 6 bases; junction bases outside the gene matches: 3. The CDR3 protein is CASSLSGLAGGEQYF. The CDR3 DNA is TGTGCCAGCAGCTTAAGTGGACTAGCGGGGGGCGAGCAGTACTTC.

The table lists this clone with a few counts. The gene calls are TRBV6-5 and TRBJ1-4, with D perhaps TRBD1 (6 bases). Trimming took 4 bases from V and 6 from J, leaving 15 bases between them. The CDR3 loop spans 15 amino acids. The germline gives CDR1 MNHEY, CDR2 SVGAGI. The DNA of the CDR3 is TGTGCCAGCAGTTCTACAGGGTTTGGTGATGAAAAACTGTTTTTT. This gives the protein CASSSTGFGDEKLFF.

This CDR3 is CASSILTAFAGANVLTF. The CDR3 nucleotides read TGTGCCAGTAGTATTTTGACTGCTTTTGCAGGGGCCAACGTCCTGACTTTC. J is TRBJ2-6 and V is TRBV19; unclear D gene. The V end was cut by 3 bases, the J end by 4 bases, with 16 bases between. Germline V gene sequence: CDR1 LNHDA, CDR2 SQIVND (reference sequence). This CDR3 has 17 amino acids. Variable domain in full (rest from reference TRBV19 and TRBJ2-6): DGGITQSPKYLFRKEGQNVTLSCEQNLNHDAMYWYRQDPGQGLRLIYYSQIVNDFQKGDIAEGYSVSREKKESFPLTVTSAQKNPTAFYLCASSILTAFAGANVLTFGAGSRLTVL.

The J gene is TRBJ2-5, the V gene TRBV4-1; 13 nucleotides line up with TRBD2. CDR1 is MGHRA and CDR2 is YSYEKL in the germline V gene. The ends lost 0 bases at V and 4 bases at J; junction bases unmatched: 5. The CDR3 has 17 amino acids. The CDR3 spells CASSQEQGLAGRETQYF. DNA of the CDR3: TGCGCCAGCAGCCAAGAGCAGGGACTAGCGGGGCGAGAGACCCAGTACTTC.

V and J are TRBV6-5 and TRBJ2-7; possibly TRBD2 for D (6 bases). Germline V CDR1 and CDR2: MNHEY, SVGAGI. Trimming removed 6 bases at V and 7 bases at J, with 16 bases between. The CDR3 sequence is 13 residues long. The CDR3 is CASSRDWTGEQYF. The DNA for the CDR3 is TGTGCCAGCAGCCGGGACTGGACGGGGGAGCAGTACTTC.

The rearrangement links TRBV2 to TRBJ1-3; no clear D gene. The CDR3 is made up of 15 amino acids. Germline V lookup: CDR1 SNHLY, CDR2 FYNNEI. Between the trimmed V and J ends, which lost 0 bases and 4 bases, there was a span of 10 bases. CDR3 sequence (DNA): TGTGCCAGCAGTGAAGCGCTTCGAGAAGGAAACACCATATATTTT. It encodes CASSEALREGNTIYF.

The chain combines TRBV15 with TRBJ2-3, with a tentative D call TRBD2 (5 bases). V was shortened by 3 bases and J by 0 bases, with 10 bases between the two germline ends. CDR1 and CDR2 from the germline V gene are LNHNV and YYDKDF (reference sequence). The length of the CDR3 is 15 residues. The DNA of the CDR3 is TGTGCCACCAGCAGCCCGGGGTCTAGCACAGATACGCAGTATTTT. Its protein is CATSSPGSSTDTQYF.

This sequence joins TRBV5-1 and TRBJ2-5; 10 bases are a match to TRBD2. CDR1 and CDR2 from the germline V gene are SGHRS and YFSETQ. The J segment lost 2 bases and the V segment lost 0 bases, leaving 4 bases of the junction unmatched. The CDR3 sequence is 16 residues long. The CDR3 protein is CASSLVSAGGQETQYF. In DNA, the CDR3 is TGCGCCAGCAGCTTGGTTTCAGCGGGGGGGCAAGAGACCCAGTACTTC.

The chain links TRBV5-1 to TRBJ1-5; maybe TRBD1 (6 bases). The V end lost 2 bases, the J end lost 6 bases, and 12 bases lay between the germline ends. Germline loops: CDR1 SGHRS, CDR2 YFSETQ. This CDR3 comprises 14 residues. The CDR3 loop reads CASSFDQGSQPQHF. In nucleotides, the CDR3 is TGCGCCAGCAGCTTTGATCAGGGGTCTCAGCCCCAGCATTTT. The full variable domain, in which reference TRBV5-1 and TRBJ1-5 provide the parts outside the CDR3, is KAGVTQTPRYLIKTRGQQVTLSCSPISGHRSVSWYQQTPGQGLQFLFEYFSETQRNKGNFPGRFSGRQFSNSRSEMNVSTLELGDSALYLCASSFDQGSQPQHFGDGTRLSIL.

The V call is TRBV7-8, the J call TRBJ2-5; 7 bases fit TRBD2. The germline V gene encodes CDR1 SGHVS and CDR2 FQNEAQ. Germline trimming cut 5 bases from V and 3 bases from J; bases unmatched to any gene: 3. The CDR3 length is 13 residues. The CDR3 DNA follows: TGTGCCAGCAGCCTAACTAGCGAAGAGACCCAGTACTTC. Its translation: CASSLTSEETQYF.

The CDR3 DNA follows: TGCAGCGCCACTAGCGGGGGGCCGTTATACAATGAGCAGTTCTTC. It encodes CSATSGGPLYNEQFF. The chain has TRBV29-1 and TRBJ2-1; TRBD2 aligns across 12 bases. V was pared by 7 bases and J by 4 bases, with 8 bases of the junction left unmatched. Germline V gives CDR1 SQVTM, CDR2 ANQGSEA. The CDR3 length is 15 residues.

This chain uses TRBV6-5 with TRBJ2-3; D may be TRBD2 (5 bases). The V gene lost 0 bases and the J gene lost 3 bases, with 10 bases spanning the gap. Germline lookup yields CDR1 MNHEY and CDR2 SVGAGI. This CDR3 is 15 amino acids long. The CDR3 here is CASSYSRRRTDTQYF. In DNA, the CDR3 is TGTGCCAGCAGTTACTCAAGGAGGCGAACAGATACGCAGTATTTT.

This chain joins TRBV9 and TRBJ2-3; TRBD2 matches at 8 bases. Germline CDR1 SGDLS, CDR2 YYNGEE. Trimming removed 4 bases from V and 2 bases from J; junction bases left unmatched: 9. The length of the CDR3 is 16 residues. CDR3 region: CASSPRLALNTDTQYF. CDR3 DNA sequence: TGTGCCAGCAGCCCTAGACTAGCGCTTAACACAGATACGCAGTATTTT. Variable domain in full (rest from reference TRBV9 and TRBJ2-3): DSGVTQTPKHLITATGQRVTLRCSPRSGDLSVYWYQQSLDQGLQFLIQYYNGEERAKGNILERFSAQQFPDLHSELNLSSLELGDSALYFCASSPRLALNTDTQYFGPGTRLTVL.

Only a few counts were recorded for this clone. This chain joins TRBV2 and TRBJ1-6; D not resolved. The CDR3 totals 17 residues. The V end lost 2 bases, the J end lost 1 base, and 12 bases lay between the germline ends. Germline assignment: CDR1 SNHLY and CDR2 FYNNEI. The CDR3 sequence: CASSELSRASYNSPLHF. The DNA for the CDR3 is TGTGCCAGCAGTGAATTGAGCCGGGCGTCCTATAATTCACCCCTCCACTTT.

The CDR3 loop reads CASSFGTASNTEAFF. For the CDR3, the DNA is TGTGCCAGCAGTTTCGGGACAGCGTCGAACACTGAAGCTTTCTTT. V and J are TRBV28 and TRBJ1-1; 7 bases agree with TRBD1. The length of the CDR3 is 15 residues. Losses at the gene ends were 3 bases for V and 1 base for J; bases not matched to a gene: 5. Per the germline V gene, CDR1 is MDHEN and CDR2 is SYDVKM.

This chain connects TRBV7-9 to TRBJ1-6; D unresolved. The germline V gene has CDR1 SEHNR and CDR2 FQNEAQ (reference sequence). The germline V and J ends were trimmed by 4 bases and 4 bases, with 14 bases remaining between them. The CDR3 consists of 16 residues. Here the CDR3 reads CASSSGWGNYNSPLHF. CDR3 bases: TGTGCCAGCAGCTCCGGGTGGGGAAATTATAATTCACCCCTCCACTTT.

The chain recombines TRBV4-1 with TRBJ2-1; D might be TRBD1 (5 bases). V lost 1 base, J lost 0 bases, and 10 bases lay in between. Looked up from germline, CDR1 is MGHRA and CDR2 is YSYEKL. This CDR3 spans 16 amino acids. The DNA for the CDR3 is TGCGCCAGCAGCCAAGGGGGCAGGAGCTCCTACAATGAGCAGTTCTTC. The encoded protein is CASSQGGRSSYNEQFF.

V usage is TRBV10-3 and J usage is TRBJ1-5; 9 bases align to TRBD1. The CDR3 is made up of 14 amino acids. Germline assignment: CDR1 ENHRY and CDR2 SYGVKD. J gave up 4 bases and V 4 bases, and 2 bases lay outside the gene matches. The CDR3 DNA follows: TGTGCCATCAGTGCGACAGGGGGAAATCAGCCCCAGCATTTT. Protein: CAISATGGNQPQHF.

The V and J genes are TRBV4-1 and TRBJ1-2; D is undetermined. The V end was cut by 0 bases, the J end by 4 bases, with 9 bases between. This CDR3 spans 14 amino acids. Germline lookup yields CDR1 MGHRA and CDR2 YSYEKL. CDR3 protein: CASSQEWGSYGYTF. The CDR3, as DNA: TGCGCCAGCAGCCAAGAATGGGGTTCCTATGGCTACACCTTC.